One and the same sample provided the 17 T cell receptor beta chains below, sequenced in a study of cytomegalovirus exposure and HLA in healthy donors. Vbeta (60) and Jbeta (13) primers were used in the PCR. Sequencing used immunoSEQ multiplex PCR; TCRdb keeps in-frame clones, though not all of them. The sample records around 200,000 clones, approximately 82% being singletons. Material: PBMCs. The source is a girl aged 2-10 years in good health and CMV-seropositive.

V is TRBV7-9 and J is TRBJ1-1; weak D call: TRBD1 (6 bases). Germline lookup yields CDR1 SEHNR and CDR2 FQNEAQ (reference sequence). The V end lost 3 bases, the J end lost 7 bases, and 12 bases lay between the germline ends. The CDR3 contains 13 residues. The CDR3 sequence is CASSFGPTGEAFF. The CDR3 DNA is TGTGCCAGCAGCTTTGGACCGACAGGTGAAGCTTTCTTT.

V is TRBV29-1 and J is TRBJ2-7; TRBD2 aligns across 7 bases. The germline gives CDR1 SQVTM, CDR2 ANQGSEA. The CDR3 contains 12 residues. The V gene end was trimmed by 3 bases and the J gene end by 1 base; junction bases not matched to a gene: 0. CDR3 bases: TGCAGCGTTGAGCGGGGGTCCTACGAGCAGTACTTC. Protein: CSVERGSYEQYF.

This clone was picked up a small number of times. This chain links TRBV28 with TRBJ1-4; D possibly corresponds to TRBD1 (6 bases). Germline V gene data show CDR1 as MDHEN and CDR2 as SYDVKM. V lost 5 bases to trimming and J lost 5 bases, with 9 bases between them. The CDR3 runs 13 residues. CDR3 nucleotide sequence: TGTGCCAGCAGTATCACAGGGAATGAAAAACTGTTTTTT. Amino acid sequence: CASSITGNEKLFF. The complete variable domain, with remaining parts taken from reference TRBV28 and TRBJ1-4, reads DVKVTQSSRYLVKRTGEKVFLECVQDMDHENMFWYRQDPGLGLRLIYFSYDVKMKEKGDIPEGYSVSREKKERFSLILESASTNQTSMYLCASSITGNEKLFFGSGTQLSVL.

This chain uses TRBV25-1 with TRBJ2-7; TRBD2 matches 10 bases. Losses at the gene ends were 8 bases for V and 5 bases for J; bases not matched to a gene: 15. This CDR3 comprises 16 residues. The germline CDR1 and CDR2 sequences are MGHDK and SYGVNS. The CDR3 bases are TGTGCCAGCGAAGGACTAGCGGACCCCTTCGCTCACGAGCAGTACTTC. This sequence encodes CASEGLADPFAHEQYF.

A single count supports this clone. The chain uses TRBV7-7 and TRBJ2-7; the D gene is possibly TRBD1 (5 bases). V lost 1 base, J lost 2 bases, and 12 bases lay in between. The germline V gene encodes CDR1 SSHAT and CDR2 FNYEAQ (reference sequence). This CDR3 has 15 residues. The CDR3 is CASSLERGPPYEQYF. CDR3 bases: TGTGCCAGCAGCTTAGAAAGGGGCCCTCCCTACGAGCAGTACTTC.

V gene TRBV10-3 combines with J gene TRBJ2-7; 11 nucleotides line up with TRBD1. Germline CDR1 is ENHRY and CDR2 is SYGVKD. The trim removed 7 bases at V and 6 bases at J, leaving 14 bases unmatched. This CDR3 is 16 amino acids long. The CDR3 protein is CAITQGQGALWSEQYF. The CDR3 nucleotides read TGTGCCATCACCCAAGGACAGGGGGCGCTTTGGTCCGAGCAGTACTTC.

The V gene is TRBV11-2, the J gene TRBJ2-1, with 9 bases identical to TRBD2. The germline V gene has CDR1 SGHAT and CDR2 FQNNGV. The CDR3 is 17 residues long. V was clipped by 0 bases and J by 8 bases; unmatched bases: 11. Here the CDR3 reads CASSLDWRGGALDEQFF. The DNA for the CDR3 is TGTGCCAGCAGCTTAGATTGGCGCGGGGGGGCCTTAGATGAGCAGTTCTTC.

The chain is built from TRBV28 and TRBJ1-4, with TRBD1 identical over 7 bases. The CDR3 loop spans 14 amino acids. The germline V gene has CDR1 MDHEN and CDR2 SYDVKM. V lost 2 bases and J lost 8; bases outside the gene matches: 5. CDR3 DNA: TGTGCCAGCAGTTTAAAAGGGGGCTTCGAAAAACTGTTTTTT. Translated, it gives CASSLKGGFEKLFF.

The CDR3 region is CASSLVAGALTDTQYF. CDR3 nucleotide sequence: TGTGCCAGCAGCCTAGTAGCGGGGGCCCTCACAGATACGCAGTATTTT. J is TRBJ2-3 and V is TRBV14, with 9 bases lining up with TRBD2. J was trimmed by 2 bases and V by 4 bases; bases with no gene match: 7. The CDR3 spans 16 residues. The germline V gene encodes CDR1 SGHDN and CDR2 FVKESK.

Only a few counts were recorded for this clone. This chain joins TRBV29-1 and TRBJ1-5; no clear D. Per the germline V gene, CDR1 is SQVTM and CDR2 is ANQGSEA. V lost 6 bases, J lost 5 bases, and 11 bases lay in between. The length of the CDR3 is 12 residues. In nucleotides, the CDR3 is TGCAGCGTCCCACCCGGAGATCAGCCCCAGCATTTT. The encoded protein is CSVPPGDQPQHF.

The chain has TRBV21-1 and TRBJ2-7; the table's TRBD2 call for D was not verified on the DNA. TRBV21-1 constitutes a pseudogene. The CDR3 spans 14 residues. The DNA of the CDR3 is TGTGCCGGAACTAGCGGGGAAAAGGGCTACGAGCAGTACTTC. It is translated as CAGTSGEKGYEQYF.

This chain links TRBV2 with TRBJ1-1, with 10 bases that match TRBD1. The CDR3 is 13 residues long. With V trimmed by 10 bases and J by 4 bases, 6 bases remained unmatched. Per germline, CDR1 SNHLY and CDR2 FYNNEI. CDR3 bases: TGTGCCATTGGGGACAGGGGTGCCACTGAAGCTTTCTTT. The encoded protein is CAIGDRGATEAFF.

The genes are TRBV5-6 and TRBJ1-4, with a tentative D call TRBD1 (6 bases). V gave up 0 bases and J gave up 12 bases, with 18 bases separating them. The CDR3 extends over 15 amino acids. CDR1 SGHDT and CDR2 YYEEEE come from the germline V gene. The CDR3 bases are TGTGCCAGCAGCTTGGCCGGGACACTAACCTTGCAACTGTTTTTT. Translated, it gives CASSLAGTLTLQLFF.

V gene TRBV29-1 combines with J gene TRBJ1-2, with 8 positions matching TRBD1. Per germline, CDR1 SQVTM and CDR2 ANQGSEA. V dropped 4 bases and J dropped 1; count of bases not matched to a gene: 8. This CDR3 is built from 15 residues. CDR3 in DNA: TGCAGCGTTGTGGCAGGGGGCGCGGGTAACTATGGCTACACCTTC. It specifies CSVVAGGAGNYGYTF.

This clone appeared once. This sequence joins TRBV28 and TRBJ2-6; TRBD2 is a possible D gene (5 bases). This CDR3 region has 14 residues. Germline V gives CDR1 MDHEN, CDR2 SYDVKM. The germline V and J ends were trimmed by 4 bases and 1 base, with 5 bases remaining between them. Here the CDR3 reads CASSSGSGANVLTF. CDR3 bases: TGTGCCAGCAGTTCGGGGTCTGGGGCCAACGTCCTGACTTTC.

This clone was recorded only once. The CDR3 DNA follows: TGTGCCAGCAGCTTGGCCGATCTAGCGGGGCATACCTACAATGAGCAGTTCTTC. Its protein product is CASSLADLAGHTYNEQFF. The chain joins TRBV5-8 to TRBJ2-1; 9 bases map to TRBD2. CDR1 is SGHTS and CDR2 is YDEGEE in the germline V gene. The length of the CDR3 is 18 residues. After removal of 0 bases from V and 2 bases from J, the junction contained 9 bases not matched to a gene.

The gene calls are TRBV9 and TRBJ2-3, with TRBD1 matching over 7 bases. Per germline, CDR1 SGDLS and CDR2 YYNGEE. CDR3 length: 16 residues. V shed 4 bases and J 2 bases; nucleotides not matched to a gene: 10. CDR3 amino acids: CASSRWDRGITDTQYF. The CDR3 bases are TGTGCCAGCAGCCGTTGGGACAGAGGGATCACAGATACGCAGTATTTT.